What follows are 21 T cell receptor beta chains derived from one specimen sequenced in a study of blood T cells in healthy people across ages. A J-beta primer mix and a sample-barcoded 5' primer were used in a second PCR of roughly 6 to 11 cycles. A single record per CDR3 protein comes from TCRdb applying MiXCR to the 5' RACE reads. Counted here are about 1.5 million distinct CDR3 sequences, roughly 40% occurring once; the ten biggest clones make up roughly 7.7%. The material sequenced was blood. Source of these receptors: a woman between 18 and 29 years old in good health.

This clonotype was picked up one time. V and J are TRBV19 and TRBJ2-4; 10 positions agree with TRBD1. The CDR3 has 14 residues. The junction had 10 bases not matched to a gene; V was cut back by 8 bases and J by 9 bases. CDR1 is LNHDA, CDR2 SQIVND, per germline (reference sequence). In DNA form, the CDR3 reads TGTGCCAGTTGGTCCGGGACAGGGGTGGGCATTCAGTACTTC. Its protein product is CASWSGTGVGIQYF.

Note on this clonotype: The junction shows a germline mismatch at one end, possibly a read error. This sequence joins TRBV28 and TRBJ2-7, with 8 bases fitting TRBD1. Looked up from germline, CDR1 is MDHEN and CDR2 is SYDVKM. The length of the CDR3 is 14 residues. The CDR3 coding sequence is TGTGCCGGCAGTCCAGGGGGCGCTGTCAACGAGCAGTACTTC. Encoded protein: CAGSPGGAVNEQYF.

The chain has TRBV20-1 and TRBJ2-7; no firm D call. Deletions cut 3 bases from V and 0 bases from J, with 12 bases between. The CDR3 extends over 14 amino acids. Germline CDR1 DFQATT, CDR2 SNEGSKA (reference sequence). Here the CDR3 reads CSASYGRNSYEQYF. The CDR3 nucleotides read TGCAGTGCTAGTTACGGCAGGAACTCCTACGAGCAGTACTTC.

The chain couples TRBV20-1 to TRBJ2-5; unclear D gene. This CDR3 spans 15 amino acids. CDR1 is DFQATT, CDR2 SNEGSKA, per germline (reference sequence). The germline V and J ends were trimmed by 1 base and 2 bases, with 14 bases remaining between them. CDR3 protein: CSARGPGWVQETQYF. The CDR3 region has the DNA TGCAGTGCTAGAGGACCTGGTTGGGTACAAGAGACCCAGTACTTC.

This sequence joins TRBV9 and TRBJ2-1, with D perhaps given as TRBD1 or TRBD2 (5 bases each). In germline, CDR1 is SGDLS, CDR2 YYNGEE. This CDR3 region has 16 residues. Trimming cost V 0 bases and J 4 bases, with 14 bases left between them. CDR3 sequence reads: CASSVGGVVGYNEQFF. CDR3 nucleotide sequence: TGTGCCAGCAGCGTAGGAGGGGTTGTCGGATACAATGAGCAGTTCTTC.

On this clonotype: One end of the junction does not line up with germline, which may come from a read error. V is TRBV7-9 and J is TRBJ2-5, with 8 bases identical to TRBD2. The DNA matches TRBJ2-7 better at its end, which makes the J call doubtful. The germline gives CDR1 SEHNR, CDR2 FQNEAQ (reference sequence). CDR3 length equals 16 residues. The CDR3 bases are TGTGCCAGTAGCTCACAACGGACTAGCTCCCTCTACGAGCAGTACTTC. Its protein is CASSSQRTSSLYEQYF.

This chain uses TRBV5-1 with TRBJ1-2; D might be TRBD1 (6 bases). The CDR3 is 14 amino acids. Per the germline V gene, CDR1 is SGHRS and CDR2 is YFSETQ. Trimming stripped 4 bases from V and 3 bases from J, with 13 bases between. The CDR3 bases are TGCGCCAGCAGCCCTCCTCAGGGGCACTATGGCTACACCTTC. This codes for CASSPPQGHYGYTF.

This clonotype was observed a handful of times. The V gene is TRBV5-1, the J gene TRBJ1-2; no definite D call. Trimming removed 4 bases at V and 1 base at J, with 14 bases between. Per germline, CDR1 SGHRS and CDR2 YFSETQ. CDR3 size: 15 residues. CDR3 in DNA: TGCGCCAGCAGCCCCCGACCGGGAGTTAACTATGGCTACACCTTC. It is translated as CASSPRPGVNYGYTF.

The chain links TRBV20-1 to TRBJ2-1, with D unresolved. V lost 5 bases and J 8 bases, leaving 7 bases between the germline ends. CDR1 is DFQATT and CDR2 is SNEGSKA in the germline V gene (reference sequence). This CDR3 is 10 amino acids long. CDR3 protein: CSAVKYEQFF. In DNA, the CDR3 is TGCAGTGCTGTTAAGTATGAGCAGTTCTTC.

This clonotype was seen only a few times. The chain employs TRBV20-1 and TRBJ1-4; D not certain. V lost 5 bases and J 6 bases, leaving 7 bases between the germline ends. The CDR3 length is 11 residues. The germline gives CDR1 DFQATT, CDR2 SNEGSKA (reference sequence). The CDR3 protein is CSAARDEKLFF. DNA of the CDR3: TGCAGTGCTGCCCGCGATGAAAAACTGTTTTTT.

This sequence joins TRBV5-1 and TRBJ1-6, with 9 bases that match TRBD1. Trimming took 0 bases from V and 14 from J; bases not matched to a gene: 9. Germline values: CDR1 SGHRS, CDR2 YFSETQ. The CDR3 is 15 amino acids. The CDR3: CASSLVAGQGSTLHF. CDR3 bases: TGCGCCAGCAGCTTGGTGGCGGGACAGGGCTCAACCCTCCACTTT.

As to this clonotype: The junction departs from the called germline gene at one end, perhaps through a read error. The chain employs TRBV7-9 and TRBJ2-3, with 11 bases lining up with TRBD2. Germline V CDR1 and CDR2: SEHNR, FQNEAQ (reference sequence). This CDR3 region has 17 residues. The CDR3 spells CASSSSTSGISTNTQYF. The CDR3 DNA reads TGTGCCAGCAGCTCGTCGACTAGCGGGATTAGCACAAATACGCAGTATTTT.

This chain links TRBV20-1 with TRBJ2-4; TRBD2 is a possible D gene (5 bases). V dropped 0 bases and J dropped 13 bases, with 10 bases sitting between them. This CDR3 is built from 11 residues. Germline V gives CDR1 DFQATT, CDR2 SNEGSKA (reference sequence). This CDR3 reads CSARDAERQYF. Here the CDR3 DNA reads TGCAGTGCTAGAGATGCGGAGCGGCAGTACTTC.

This clonotype was seen a handful of times. The rearrangement uses TRBV12-3 or TRBV12-4 and TRBJ2-5; TRBD1 matches 9 bases. After removal of 5 bases from V and 11 bases from J, the junction contained 12 bases not matched to a gene. The CDR3 totals 14 residues. The CDR3 sequence is CASSPGTGWYEQYF. The DNA for the CDR3 is TGTGCCAGCAGTCCCGGGACAGGGTGGTATGAGCAGTACTTC.

This clonotype was observed a few times. V usage is TRBV20-1 and J usage is TRBJ2-5, with TRBD2 matching 7 bases. Germline CDR1 is DFQATT and CDR2 is SNEGSKA (reference sequence). Trimming removed 3 bases from V and 1 base from J; junction bases left unmatched: 5. This CDR3 is built from 14 residues. Written as DNA, the CDR3 is TGCAGTGCTAGTCCACTAGCGCCCCAAGAGACCCAGTACTTC. Translated: CSASPLAPQETQYF.

This clonotype appeared a few times. The rearrangement joins TRBV13 to TRBJ2-1, with no clear D. Germline V CDR1 and CDR2: PRHDT, FYEKMQ (reference sequence). The V end lost 4 bases, the J end lost 5 bases, and 21 bases lay between the germline ends. CDR3 length: 17 amino acids. The CDR3 sequence is CASSSAPLGQKDNEQFF. In DNA, the CDR3 is TGTGCCAGCAGCTCCGCCCCCCTGGGCCAGAAGGACAATGAGCAGTTCTTC.

There are a few counts of this clonotype. The rearrangement uses TRBV27 and TRBJ1-2, with 9 bases that match TRBD1. Germline trimming cut 0 bases from V and 4 bases from J; bases unmatched to any gene: 3. Germline CDR1 MNHEY, CDR2 SMNVEV (reference sequence). This CDR3 contains 15 residues. This CDR3 is CASSLSRQGGYGYTF. The DNA of the CDR3 is TGTGCCAGCAGTTTATCCCGACAGGGGGGCTATGGCTACACCTTC.

V is TRBV20-1 and J is TRBJ2-5; no clear D. The J call could be wrong; TRBJ2-7 is a better fit for the DNA end. The CDR3 runs to 11 residues. Germline CDR1 DFQATT, CDR2 SNEGSKA (reference sequence). This chain's CDR3 is CSARDLFEQYF. As DNA, the CDR3 is TGCAGTGCTAGAGATCTTTTCGAGCAGTACTTC.

This chain joins TRBV11-1 and TRBJ2-1; 13 bases are a match to TRBD2. Looked up from germline, CDR1 is SGHAT and CDR2 is FQDESV (reference sequence). The CDR3 runs to 15 residues. V lost 5 bases to trimming and J lost 7 bases; unmatched junction nucleotides: 5. CDR3 DNA: TGTGCCAGCAGCGAGACTAGCGGGGGGATGAATGAGCAGTTCTTC. Protein product: CASSETSGGMNEQFF.

This clonotype was recorded a few times. The rearrangement uses TRBV27 and TRBJ2-7, with 8 bases lining up with TRBD1. The ends lost 8 bases at V and 2 bases at J; junction bases unmatched: 8. This CDR3 is built from 14 residues. Germline lookup yields CDR1 MNHEY and CDR2 SMNVEV (reference sequence). The CDR3 loop is CASRDRGWAYEQYF. In nucleotides, the CDR3 is TGTGCCAGCCGAGACAGGGGTTGGGCCTACGAGCAGTACTTC.

The chain employs TRBV27 and TRBJ2-2; D is ambiguous. Per the germline V gene, CDR1 is MNHEY and CDR2 is SMNVEV (reference sequence). The CDR3 length is 13 residues. The V and J ends lost 5 bases and 4 bases respectively, with 8 bases between them. CDR3 amino acids: CASSKPSTGELFF. The DNA of the CDR3 is TGTGCCAGCAGTAAACCGTCCACCGGGGAGCTGTTTTTT.